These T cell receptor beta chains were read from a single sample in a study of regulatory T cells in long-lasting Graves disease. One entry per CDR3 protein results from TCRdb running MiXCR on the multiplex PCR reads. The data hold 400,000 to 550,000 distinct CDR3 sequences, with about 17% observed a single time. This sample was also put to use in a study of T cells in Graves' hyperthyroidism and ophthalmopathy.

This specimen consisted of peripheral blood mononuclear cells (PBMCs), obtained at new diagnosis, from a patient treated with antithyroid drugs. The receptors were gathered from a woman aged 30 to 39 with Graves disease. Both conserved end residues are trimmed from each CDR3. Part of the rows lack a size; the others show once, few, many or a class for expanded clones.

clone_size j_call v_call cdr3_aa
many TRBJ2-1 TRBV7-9 ASSPRTQGNEQF
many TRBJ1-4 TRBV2 ASSEGVGTGSSNEKLF
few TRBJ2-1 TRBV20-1 SANPGLDLGNEQF
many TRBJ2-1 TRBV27 ASSFLVSGEDNEQF
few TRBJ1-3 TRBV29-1 SVSGFSGNTIY
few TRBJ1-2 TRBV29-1 SVGLDGYT
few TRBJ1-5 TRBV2 ASSRDGDNQPQH
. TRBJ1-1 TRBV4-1 ASSQGRQGVSAF
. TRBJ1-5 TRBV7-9 ASSLDQGNQPQH
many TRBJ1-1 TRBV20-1 SAPGQDVGNTEAF
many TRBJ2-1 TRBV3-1 ASSQGPGGYEQF
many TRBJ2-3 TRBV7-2 ASSQRADTQY
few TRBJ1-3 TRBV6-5 ASSFSPGADGNTIY
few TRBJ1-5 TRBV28 ASSSPGHDQPQH
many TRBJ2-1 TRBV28 ASSWDKPYNEQF
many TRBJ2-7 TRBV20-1 SAPRFGLAGGRGPREQY
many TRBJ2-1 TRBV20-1 SAAGVSYNEQF
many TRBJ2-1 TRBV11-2 ASSFSSLAGVGYNEQF
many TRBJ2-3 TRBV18 ASSPSGGATDTQY
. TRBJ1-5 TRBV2 ASSLEALNQPQH
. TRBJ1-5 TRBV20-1 SARELRDSNQPQH
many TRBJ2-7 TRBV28 ASTGTGNYEQY
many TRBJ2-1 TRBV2 ASTPGDSSYNEQF
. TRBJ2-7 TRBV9 ASSVAEGTGNYEQY
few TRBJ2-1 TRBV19 ASAWARGDFVF
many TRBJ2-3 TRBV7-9 ASSVGRSTDTQY
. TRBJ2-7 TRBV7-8 ASSPRASGNYEQY
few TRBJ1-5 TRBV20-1 SATRGNQPQH
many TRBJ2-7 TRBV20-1 STFGTSGRYEQY
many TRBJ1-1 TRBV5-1 ASSLAAGEAF